The clone carrying this T cell receptor (beta chain) has at least ten counts. Its specificity is not known. Sequencing used immunoSEQ multiplex PCR; TCRdb keeps in-frame clones, though not all of them. This table holds about 34,000 clones with no singletons; the top ten claim about 1%. This entry comes from a study of T cell clonality in common variable immunodeficiency. Study-level findings and limits: TCRbeta clonality was increased in CVID versus healthy controls.

The clonotype comes from a person aged 18 to 75 in good health. The source material was peripheral blood mononuclear cells.

CDR3 sequence: CASSVVSLTDTQYF. The sequenced part of the CDR3 DNA is TGTGCCAGCAGCGTAGTTTCCCTCACAGATACG. The chain carries TRBV9 and TRBJ2-3; D gene ambiguous. The read terminates 3 residues before the CDR3 end, so the remaining end is supplied by the germline J gene. V was pared by 0 bases and J by 2 bases, with 7 bases between. Germline assignment: CDR1 SGDLS and CDR2 YYNGEE. The length of the CDR3 is 14 residues.